Listed below are T cell receptor beta chains from one sample, sequenced in a study of spatial heterogeneity in lung cancer. TCRdb ran MiXCR on the 5' RACE reads and lists one entry per CDR3 protein. This sample yields about 92,000 distinct CDR3 sequences, of which 12% are seen a single time; roughly 41% belongs to the top ten. The material sequenced was PBMCs, taken at surgery. These receptors were collected from a male donor with early-stage non-small cell lung cancer. The CDR3 runs from the conserved cysteine through the conserved F or W. Each record gives: J gene, clone size, V gene, D gene, CDR3 protein, CDR3 DNA. D genes are given only for firm matches. Rows may omit the clone size; those that give it use once, few, many or a size class.

TRBJ1-5	few	TRBV12-3/TRBV12-4	NA	CASSQTDQRPSNQPQHF	TGTGCCAGCAGCCAGACAGACCAACGACCCAGCAATCAGCCCCAGCATTTT
TRBJ2-1	few	TRBV7-2	NA	CASSRDSYNEQFF	TGTGCCAGCAGCCGAGACTCCTACAATGAGCAGTTCTTC
TRBJ2-7	many	TRBV28	NA	CASSLLENYEQYF	TGTGCCAGCAGTTTGCTAGAGAACTACGAGCAGTACTTC
TRBJ2-3	few	TRBV5-1	TRBD2	CASSLVSAGGRTDTQYF	TGCGCCAGCAGCTTGGTATCGGCGGGGGGCCGGACAGATACGCAGTATTTT
TRBJ2-5	NA	TRBV24-1	TRBD2	CATSTLGGVETQYF	TGTGCCACCAGTACCCTCGGGGGGGTAGAGACCCAGTACTTC
TRBJ2-1	NA	TRBV4-1	NA	CASSQPSRGSQYNEQFF	TGCGCCAGCAGCCAGCCTTCCCGGGGGTCCCAATACAATGAGCAGTTCTTC
TRBJ1-4	NA	TRBV5-6	TRBD1	CASSLEAGGNEKLFF	TGTGCCAGCAGCTTGGAGGCAGGGGGGAATGAAAAACTGTTTTTT
TRBJ1-2	many	TRBV3-1	NA	CASSRTGNYGYTF	TGTGCCAGCAGCCGTACTGGAAACTATGGCTACACCTTC
TRBJ2-3	NA	TRBV28	NA	CASSLPRRRRETTDTQYF	TGTGCCAGCAGTTTGCCCCGGCGTAGGCGGGAAACAACAGATACGCAGTATTTT
TRBJ2-7	NA	TRBV20-1	NA	CSAIGPSLAREQYF	TGCAGTGCTATCGGGCCTTCATTGGCCCGCGAGCAGTACTTC
TRBJ2-1	NA	TRBV7-6	TRBD2	CASSLATSGSYNEQFF	TGTGCCAGCAGCCTCGCCACTAGCGGGAGTTACAATGAGCAGTTCTTC
TRBJ2-3	NA	TRBV2	NA	CASSGDGGSTDTQYF	TGTGCCAGCAGTGGGGACGGTGGGAGCACAGATACGCAGTATTTT
TRBJ2-3	few	TRBV20-1	NA	CSARDGANTDTQYF	TGCAGTGCTAGAGATGGGGCTAACACAGATACGCAGTATTTT
TRBJ1-4	NA	TRBV20-1	NA	CSATGDSTNEKLFF	TGCAGTGCTACGGGCGACTCAACTAATGAAAAACTGTTTTTT
TRBJ2-1	few	TRBV18	TRBD2	CASSLSGRQYNEQFF	TGTGCCAGCTCCCTGAGCGGGAGACAGTACAATGAGCAGTTCTTC
TRBJ1-6	few	TRBV5-1	NA	CASSLEAGDSPLHF	TGCGCCAGCAGCTTGGAGGCAGGGGATTCACCCCTCCACTTT
TRBJ1-2	many	TRBV7-9	NA	CASSYRDNGYTF	TGTGCCAGCAGCTACCGGGACAATGGCTACACCTTC
TRBJ2-2	NA	TRBV7-2	TRBD2	CASSLRRGYTGELFF	TGTGCCAGCAGCTTACGGCGGGGGTACACCGGGGAGCTGTTTTTT
TRBJ2-2	many	TRBV29-1	TRBD1	CSVGQGVGELFF	TGCAGCGTGGGACAGGGAGTCGGGGAGCTGTTTTTT
TRBJ1-1	NA	TRBV11-2	NA	CASSLVVRGTEAFF	TGTGCCAGCAGCTTAGTGGTCAGGGGCACTGAAGCTTTCTTT
TRBJ1-5	few	TRBV5-4	NA	CASSLDPSGNQPQHF	TGTGCCAGCAGCTTAGATCCTTCCGGCAATCAGCCCCAGCATTTT
TRBJ2-3	many	TRBV29-1	TRBD2	CSVIAGATSDF	TGCAGCGTCATAGCGGGGGCCACATCGGATTTT
TRBJ1-1	many	TRBV6-2/TRBV6-3	NA	CASSYGRERIAEAFF	TGTGCCAGCAGTTACGGCAGGGAGAGGATCGCTGAAGCTTTCTTT
TRBJ2-3	few	TRBV5-1	NA	CASSLEAPSTDTQYF	TGCGCCAGCAGCTTGGAGGCCCCTAGCACAGATACGCAGTATTTT
TRBJ1-2	many	TRBV29-1	TRBD1	CSVEGGGQGRDGYTF	TGCAGCGTTGAAGGGGGAGGACAGGGGAGAGATGGCTACACCTTC
TRBJ2-7	NA	TRBV18	NA	CASSPGALREQYF	TGTGCCAGCTCACCAGGGGCCCTGCGCGAGCAGTACTTC
TRBJ2-5	NA	TRBV13	TRBD1	CASSSVRDRGDQETQYF	TGTGCCAGCAGCTCAGTCCGGGACAGGGGGGACCAAGAGACCCAGTACTTC
TRBJ1-2	few	TRBV24-1	NA	CATSKGQNYGYTF	TGTGCCACCAGCAAGGGGCAGAACTATGGCTACACCTTC
TRBJ2-4	few	TRBV25-1	TRBD2	CASSERSSGRARAKNIQYF	TGTGCCAGCAGTGAGAGGAGTAGCGGGAGGGCCCGTGCCAAAAACATTCAGTACTTC
TRBJ2-7	many	TRBV6-2/TRBV6-3	NA	CASKRGGEQYF	TGTGCCAGCAAGAGGGGTGGCGAGCAGTACTTC
TRBJ1-6	NA	TRBV3-1	TRBD1	CASSLPGQGLTLHF	TGTGCCAGCAGCCTACCGGGACAGGGTCTTACCCTCCACTTT
TRBJ2-7	many	TRBV20-1	NA	CSALRDGTYEQYF	TGCAGTGCTCTCCGGGACGGGACCTACGAGCAGTACTTC
TRBJ2-2	many	TRBV23-1	NA	CASSQSFLVVVGMGELFF	TGCGCCAGCAGTCAATCATTCTTGGTCGTCGTGGGAATGGGGGAGCTGTTTTTT
TRBJ1-4	NA	TRBV15	TRBD1	CATSPGQTYNEKLFF	TGTGCCACCAGCCCGGGACAGACATATAATGAAAAACTGTTTTTT
TRBJ2-7	few	TRBV12-3/TRBV12-4	NA	CASSGLRTRGHEQYF	TGTGCCAGCAGTGGCCTAAGGACCCGAGGGCACGAGCAGTACTTC
TRBJ1-5	NA	TRBV29-1	TRBD1	CSVGQEYNQPQHF	TGCAGCGTGGGACAGGAATACAATCAGCCCCAGCATTTT
TRBJ1-3	NA	TRBV7-3	NA	CASSLSGESSGNTIYF	TGTGCCAGCAGCTTAAGTGGGGAATCCTCTGGAAACACCATATATTTT
TRBJ1-5	NA	TRBV7-2	NA	CASSLGTFGQPQHF	TGTGCCAGCAGCTTAGGGACTTTCGGGCAGCCCCAGCATTTT